Following are 17 T cell receptor beta chains from one sample sequenced in a study of cytomegalovirus exposure and HLA in healthy donors. With 60 Vbeta and 13 Jbeta primers, the PCR was carried out. The data were produced by immunoSEQ multiplex PCR, yet TCRdb's version contains in-frame clones alone and is incomplete. The sample lists about 190,000 clones, more than 75% seen once, with 1.5% to 2% in the top ten. Sample: PBMCs. These receptors all stem from a woman aged 18-35 years in good health and CMV-seronegative.

V gene TRBV6-6 combines with J gene TRBJ2-6, with D tentatively TRBD2 (5 bases). Trimming shortened V by 6 bases and J by 11 bases, and 20 bases separated the two germline ends. From germline, CDR1 is MNHNY and CDR2 SVGAGI (reference sequence). CDR3 size: 15 residues. The CDR3 spells CASSLPQTLRDVLTF. Written as DNA, the CDR3 is TGTGCCAGCAGCCTCCCTCAGACACTGAGGGACGTCCTGACTTTC.

This clone was seen once. This chain connects TRBV9 to TRBJ1-3; 7 bases agree with TRBD1. The CDR3 contains 19 residues. CDR1 SGDLS and CDR2 YYNGEE come from the germline V gene. Losses at the gene ends were 3 bases for V and 0 bases for J; bases not matched to a gene: 15. In DNA, the CDR3 is TGTGCCAGCAGCGCGACGAGGGGGACAGCCCATAACTCTGGAAACACCATATATTTT. The encoded protein is CASSATRGTAHNSGNTIYF.

The J gene is TRBJ1-1, the V gene TRBV11-2, with D perhaps TRBD1 (6 bases). Between the trimmed V and J ends, which lost 8 bases and 10 bases, there was a span of 17 bases. The CDR3 spans 12 residues. Looked up from germline, CDR1 is SGHAT and CDR2 is FQNNGV. CDR3 region: CASRGREGVAFF. CDR3 DNA: TGTGCCAGCCGAGGACGGGAGGGGGTAGCTTTCTTT.

CDR3 residues: CASSEDGDSNSPLHF. For the CDR3, the DNA is TGTGCCAGTAGTGAAGATGGGGACAGTAATTCACCCCTCCACTTT. The rearrangement joins TRBV19 to TRBJ1-6, with 7 nucleotides matching TRBD1. Germline V gene lookup returns CDR1 LNHDA and CDR2 SQIVND (reference sequence). The CDR3 covers 15 residues. Unmatched junction bases numbered 7, after V lost 5 bases and J lost 6 bases.

The chain combines TRBV11-3 with TRBJ1-1, with 7 bases that match TRBD1. Looked up from germline, CDR1 is SGHNT and CDR2 is YENEEA. The CDR3 has 13 amino acids. Unmatched junction bases numbered 1, after V lost 5 bases and J lost 1 base. CDR3 coding DNA: TGTGCCAGCAGCGGACAGGAGAACACTGAAGCTTTCTTT. Translated, it gives CASSGQENTEAFF.

The CDR3 spells CASSVGEADTQYF. DNA for the CDR3: TGTGCCAGCAGCGTTGGGGAGGCAGATACGCAGTATTTT. The V and J genes are TRBV9 and TRBJ2-3, with D tentatively TRBD2 (6 bases). There are 13 residues in the CDR3. The ends were cut back, 2 bases at V and 4 bases at J, with 8 bases in the middle. Germline V gives CDR1 SGDLS, CDR2 YYNGEE. The full variable domain, its missing parts supplied by reference TRBV9 and TRBJ2-3, is DSGVTQTPKHLITATGQRVTLRCSPRSGDLSVYWYQQSLDQGLQFLIQYYNGEERAKGNILERFSAQQFPDLHSELNLSSLELGDSALYFCASSVGEADTQYFGPGTRLTVL.

As for this clone: Germline and junction disagree at one end, which may indicate a read error. The CDR3 is CASRSDGSGASVLTF. CDR3 coding DNA: TGTGCCAGCAGATCCGACGGCTCTGGGGCCAGCGTCCTGACTTTC. This chain links TRBV6-5 with TRBJ2-6; D may be TRBD1 (5 bases). The V gene's germline CDR1 is MNHEY and CDR2 SVGAGI. This CDR3 spans 15 amino acids.

This rearrangement joins TRBV2 to TRBJ2-1, with 9 positions matching TRBD2. The CDR3 runs 14 residues. V shed 5 bases, J shed 5 bases, and the junction held 4 bases outside the gene matches. Looked up from germline, CDR1 is SNHLY and CDR2 is FYNNEI. The DNA for the CDR3 is TGTGCCAGCAGTCTTAGCGGGGGTAACAATGAGCAGTTCTTC. Amino acids: CASSLSGGNNEQFF. The entire variable domain, with the rest obtained from reference TRBV2 and TRBJ2-1, is as follows: EPEVTQTPSHQVTQMGQEVILRCVPISNHLYFYWYRQILGQKVEFLVSFYNNEISEKSEIFDDQFSVERPDGSNFTLKIRSTKLEDSAMYFCASSLSGGNNEQFFGPGTRLTVL.

With respect to this clone: At one of its ends the junction is not consistent with the germline gene, which may arise from a read error. J is TRBJ2-1 and V is TRBV7-6; D is ambiguous. This CDR3 is built from 13 residues. Germline V CDR1 and CDR2: SGHVS, FNYEAQ. This CDR3 reads CTSTPRLGNEQFF. For the CDR3, the DNA is TGTACCAGCACCCCCAGGTTGGGCAATGAGCAGTTCTTC.

The genes are TRBV14 and TRBJ2-1; possible D gene TRBD1, 5 bases. V was clipped by 4 bases and J by 14 bases, with 18 bases between them. CDR3 length: 13 amino acids. The germline CDR1 and CDR2 sequences are SGHDN and FVKESK. The CDR3 region is CASSPRRQGRKFF. The CDR3 DNA reads TGTGCCAGCAGCCCCCGCCGTCAGGGCAGGAAGTTCTTC.

V and J are TRBV28 and TRBJ2-7; D not certain. From germline, CDR1 is MDHEN and CDR2 SYDVKM. Trimming pared 4 bases from V and 4 bases from J, leaving 8 bases between. The CDR3 is 12 residues long. CDR3 bases: TGTGCCAGCAGTTGGCAGGCTTACGAGCAGTACTTC. This codes for CASSWQAYEQYF.

The gene calls are TRBV6-1 and TRBJ1-2; D ambiguous. The V and J ends lost 2 bases and 4 bases respectively, with 20 bases between them. The germline V gene encodes CDR1 MNHNS and CDR2 SASEGT. This CDR3 is 17 amino acids long. The CDR3 DNA reads as TGTGCCAGCAGTGAATCCACATACAGACGCAGCCCCTATGGCTACACCTTC. Translating gives CASSESTYRRSPYGYTF.

The rearrangement uses TRBV11-2 and TRBJ2-7; the match to TRBD1 covers 8 bases. The CDR3 spans 16 residues. CDR1 SGHAT and CDR2 FQNNGV come from the germline V gene. V dropped 0 bases and J dropped 6; count of bases not matched to a gene: 10. The chain's CDR3 is CASSLDPQGASFEQYF. DNA for the CDR3: TGTGCCAGCAGCTTAGATCCGCAGGGGGCGTCTTTCGAGCAGTACTTC. The full variable domain, rest sourced from reference TRBV11-2 and TRBJ2-7, is EAGVAQSPRYKIIEKRQSVAFWCNPISGHATLYWYQQILGQGPKLLIQFQNNGVVDDSQLPKDRFSAERLKGVDSTLKIQPAKLEDSAVYLCASSLDPQGASFEQYFGPGTRLTVT.

The rearrangement uses TRBV15 and TRBJ2-7; a possible D gene is TRBD1 (6 bases). With 4 bases removed from V and 3 bases from J, the gap between germline ends came to 13 bases. CDR3 size: 14 residues. The V gene's germline CDR1 is LNHNV and CDR2 YYDKDF (reference sequence). This CDR3 reads CATSMPGEGYEQYF. In DNA, the CDR3 is TGTGCCACCAGCATGCCAGGGGAAGGCTACGAGCAGTACTTC.

This rearrangement joins TRBV11-2 to TRBJ1-2; weak D call: TRBD1 (6 bases). Trimming took off 5 bases at V and 2 bases at J, with 9 bases between the two ends. Germline V gene data show CDR1 as SGHAT and CDR2 as FQNNGV. The CDR3 has 13 residues. As DNA, the CDR3 is TGTGCCAGCAGCGGTCAGGGGAACTATGGCTACACCTTC. This gives the protein CASSGQGNYGYTF.

The rearrangement links TRBV27 to TRBJ2-7, with D perhaps matching TRBD2 (6 bases). V was pared by 2 bases and J by 2 bases, with 13 bases between. Germline CDR1 MNHEY, CDR2 SMNVEV (reference sequence). This CDR3 is built from 15 residues. CDR3 nucleotides: TGTGCCAGCAGTTTAAACGGGGGAGGCCCCTACGAGCAGTACTTC. As protein: CASSLNGGGPYEQYF.

This clone came up once. The rearrangement joins TRBV5-1 to TRBJ2-3; 10 nucleotides agree with TRBD2. Germline CDR1 reads SGHRS; CDR2 reads YFSETQ. Losses at the gene ends were 4 bases for V and 4 bases for J; bases not matched to a gene: 12. This CDR3 has 17 residues. The CDR3, as DNA: TGCGCCAGCAGCGTCTTACTAGCGGGGTTGAATGCAGATACGCAGTATTTT. Its protein is CASSVLLAGLNADTQYF.